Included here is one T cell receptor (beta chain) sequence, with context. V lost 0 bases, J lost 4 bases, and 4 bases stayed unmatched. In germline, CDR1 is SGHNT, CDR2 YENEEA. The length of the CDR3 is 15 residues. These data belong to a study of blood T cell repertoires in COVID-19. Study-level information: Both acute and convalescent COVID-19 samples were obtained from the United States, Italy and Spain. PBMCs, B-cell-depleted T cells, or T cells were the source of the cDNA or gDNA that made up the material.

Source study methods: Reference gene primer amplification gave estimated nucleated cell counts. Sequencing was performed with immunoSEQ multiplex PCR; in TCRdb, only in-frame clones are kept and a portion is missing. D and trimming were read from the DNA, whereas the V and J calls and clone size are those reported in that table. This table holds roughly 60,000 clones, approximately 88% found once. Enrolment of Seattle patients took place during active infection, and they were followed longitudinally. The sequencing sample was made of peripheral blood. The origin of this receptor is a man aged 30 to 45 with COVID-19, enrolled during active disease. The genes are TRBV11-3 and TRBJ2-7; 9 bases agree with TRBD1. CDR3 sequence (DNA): TGTGCCAGCAGCTTAGATCGGGACAGGGCATACGAGCAGTACTTC. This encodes CASSLDRDRAYEQYF. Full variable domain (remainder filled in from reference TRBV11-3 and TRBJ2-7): EAGVVQSPRYKIIEKKQPVAFWCNPISGHNTLYWYLQNLGQGPELLIRYENEEAVDDSQLPKDRFSAERLKGVDSTLKIQPAELGDSAVYLCASSLDRDRAYEQYFGPGTRLTVT.